This TCR beta chain was sequenced in a study of technical replicates of blood from four donors. Germline V gene sequence: CDR1 SGHAT, CDR2 FQNNGV. This CDR3 comprises 13 residues. Trimming removed 7 bases from V and 4 bases from J, with 13 bases in between. Libraries were prepared by immunoSEQ multiplex PCR; TCRdb keeps only in-frame clonotypes and omits some of them. The table has 70,000 to 80,000 clones, 92% seen once. The receptor comes from a human donor in good health. The chain uses TRBV11-2 and TRBJ1-2, with no clear D. Sequencing was performed on T cells isolated from PBMCs. The CDR3 protein is CASNPPGLYGYTF. The CDR3 DNA sequence: TGTGCCAGCAACCCCCCAGGCCTCTATGGCTACACCTTC.